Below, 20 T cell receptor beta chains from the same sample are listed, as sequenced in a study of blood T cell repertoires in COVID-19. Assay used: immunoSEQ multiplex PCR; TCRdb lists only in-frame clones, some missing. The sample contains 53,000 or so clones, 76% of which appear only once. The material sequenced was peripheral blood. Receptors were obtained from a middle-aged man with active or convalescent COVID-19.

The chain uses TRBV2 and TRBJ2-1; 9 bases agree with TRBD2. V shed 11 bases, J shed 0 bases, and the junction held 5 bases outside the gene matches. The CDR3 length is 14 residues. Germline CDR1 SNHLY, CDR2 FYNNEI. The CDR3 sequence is CAGSGGNSYNEQFF. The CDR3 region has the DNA TGTGCCGGTAGCGGGGGTAACTCCTACAATGAGCAGTTCTTC.

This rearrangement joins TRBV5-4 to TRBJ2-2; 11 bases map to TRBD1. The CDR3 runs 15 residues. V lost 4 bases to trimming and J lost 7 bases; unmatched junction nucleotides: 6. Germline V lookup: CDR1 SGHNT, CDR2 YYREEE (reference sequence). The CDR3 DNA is TGTGCCAGCAGCCCCCGGGACAGGGGGGTCGGGGAGCTGTTTTTT. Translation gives CASSPRDRGVGELFF.

CDR3 DNA: TGTGCCAGCTCAGCGGGAGCTTCCTACGAGCAGTACTTC. It codes for CASSAGASYEQYF. The rearrangement joins TRBV7-6 to TRBJ2-7; TRBD2 matches at 8 bases. This CDR3 is 13 amino acids long. Germline V CDR1 and CDR2: SGHVS, FNYEAQ. The V segment lost 8 bases and the J segment 1 base; nucleotides outside the gene matches: 4.

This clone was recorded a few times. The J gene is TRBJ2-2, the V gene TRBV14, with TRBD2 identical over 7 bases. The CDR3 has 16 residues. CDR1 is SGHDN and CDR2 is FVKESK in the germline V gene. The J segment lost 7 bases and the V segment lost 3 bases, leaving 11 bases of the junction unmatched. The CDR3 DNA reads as TGTGCCAGCAGCCATAGAACGGGGGGAACTGGCGGGGAGCTGTTTTTT. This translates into CASSHRTGGTGGELFF.

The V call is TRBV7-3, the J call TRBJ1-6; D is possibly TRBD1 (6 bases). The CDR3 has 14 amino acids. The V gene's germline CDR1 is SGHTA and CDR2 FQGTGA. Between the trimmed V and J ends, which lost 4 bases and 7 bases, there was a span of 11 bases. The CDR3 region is CASSSGRGNSPLHF. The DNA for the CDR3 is TGTGCCAGCAGCTCAGGCAGGGGAAATTCACCCCTCCACTTT.

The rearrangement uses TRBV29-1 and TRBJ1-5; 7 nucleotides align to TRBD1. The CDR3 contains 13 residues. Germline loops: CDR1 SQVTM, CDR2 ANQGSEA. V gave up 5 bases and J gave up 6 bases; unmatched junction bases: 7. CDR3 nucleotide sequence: TGCAGCGTTTGGGCAGGGGGACGTCAGCCCCAGCATTTT. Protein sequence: CSVWAGGRQPQHF.

The CDR3 sequence is CASSGTGGVEQYF. CDR3 DNA: TGTGCCAGTAGCGGGACAGGGGGAGTCGAGCAGTACTTC. The chain recombines TRBV19 with TRBJ2-7; 11 positions agree with TRBD1. With 6 bases clipped from V and 6 bases from J, the junction kept 4 bases outside the gene matches. The CDR3 covers 13 residues. Germline V lookup: CDR1 LNHDA, CDR2 SQIVND (reference sequence).

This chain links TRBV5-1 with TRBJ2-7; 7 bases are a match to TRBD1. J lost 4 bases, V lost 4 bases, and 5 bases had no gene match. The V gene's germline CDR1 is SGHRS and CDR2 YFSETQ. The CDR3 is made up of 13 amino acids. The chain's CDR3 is CASSHETGYEQYF. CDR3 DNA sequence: TGCGCCAGCAGCCACGAGACAGGGTACGAGCAGTACTTC.

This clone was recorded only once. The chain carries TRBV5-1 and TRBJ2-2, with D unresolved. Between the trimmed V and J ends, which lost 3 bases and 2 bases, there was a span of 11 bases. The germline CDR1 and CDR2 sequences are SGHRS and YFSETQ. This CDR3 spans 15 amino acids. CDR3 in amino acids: CASSYDSINTGELFF. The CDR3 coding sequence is TGCGCCAGCAGCTATGACTCAATCAACACCGGGGAGCTGTTTTTT.

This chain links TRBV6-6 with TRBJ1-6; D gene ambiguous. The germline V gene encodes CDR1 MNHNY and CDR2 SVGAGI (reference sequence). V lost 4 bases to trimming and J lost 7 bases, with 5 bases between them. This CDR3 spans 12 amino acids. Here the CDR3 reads CASSFGNSPLHF. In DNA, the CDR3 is TGTGCCAGCAGTTTCGGGAATTCACCCCTCCACTTT.

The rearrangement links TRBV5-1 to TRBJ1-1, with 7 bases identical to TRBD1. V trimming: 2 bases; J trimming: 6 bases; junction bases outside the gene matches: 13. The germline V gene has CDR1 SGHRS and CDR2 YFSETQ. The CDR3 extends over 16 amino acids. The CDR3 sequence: CASSFGQVGFIAEAFF. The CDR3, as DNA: TGCGCCAGCAGCTTTGGACAGGTCGGATTCATCGCTGAAGCTTTCTTT.

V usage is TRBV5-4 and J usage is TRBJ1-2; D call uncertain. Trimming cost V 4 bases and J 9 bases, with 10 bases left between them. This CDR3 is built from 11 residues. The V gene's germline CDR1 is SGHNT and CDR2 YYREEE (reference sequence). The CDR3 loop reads CASSVENSYTF. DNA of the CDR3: TGTGCCAGCAGCGTGGAAAATAGCTACACCTTC.

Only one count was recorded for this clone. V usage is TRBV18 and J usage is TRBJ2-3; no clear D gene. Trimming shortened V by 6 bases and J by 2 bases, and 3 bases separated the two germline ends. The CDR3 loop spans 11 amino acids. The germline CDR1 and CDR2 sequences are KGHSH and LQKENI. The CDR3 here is CASSYTDTQYF. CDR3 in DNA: TGTGCCAGCTCCTACACAGATACGCAGTATTTT. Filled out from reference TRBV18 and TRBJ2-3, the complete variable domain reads NAGVMQNPRHLVRRRGQEARLRCSPMKGHSHVYWYRQLPEEGLKFMVYLQKENIIDESGMPKERFSAEFPKEGPSILRIQQVVRGDSAAYFCASSYTDTQYFGPGTRLTVL.

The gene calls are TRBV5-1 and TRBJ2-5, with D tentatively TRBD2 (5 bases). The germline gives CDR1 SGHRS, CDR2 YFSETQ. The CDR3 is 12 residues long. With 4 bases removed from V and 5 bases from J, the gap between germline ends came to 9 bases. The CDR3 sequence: CASSRDLETQYF. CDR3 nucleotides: TGCGCCAGCAGCCGGGATCTGGAGACCCAGTACTTC.

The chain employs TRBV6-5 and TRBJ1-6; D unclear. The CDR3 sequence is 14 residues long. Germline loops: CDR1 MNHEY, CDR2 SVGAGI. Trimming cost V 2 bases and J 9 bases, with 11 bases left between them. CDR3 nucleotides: TGTGCCAGCAGTTACGGCGGAGGAGTTTCACCCCTCCACTTT. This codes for CASSYGGGVSPLHF.

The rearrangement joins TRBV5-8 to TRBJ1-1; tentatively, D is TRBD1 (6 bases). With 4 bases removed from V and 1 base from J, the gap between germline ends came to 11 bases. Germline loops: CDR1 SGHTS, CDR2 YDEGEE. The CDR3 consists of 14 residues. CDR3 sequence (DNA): TGTGCCAGCAGCCAAGGACAGTCGAACACTGAAGCTTTCTTT. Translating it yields CASSQGQSNTEAFF.

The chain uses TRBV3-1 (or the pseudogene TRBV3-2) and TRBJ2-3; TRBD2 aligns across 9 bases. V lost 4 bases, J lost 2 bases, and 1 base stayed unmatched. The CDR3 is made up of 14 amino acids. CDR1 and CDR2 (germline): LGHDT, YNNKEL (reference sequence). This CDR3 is CASSRGGATDTQYF. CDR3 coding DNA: TGTGCCAGCAGCCGCGGGGGGGCCACAGATACGCAGTATTTT.

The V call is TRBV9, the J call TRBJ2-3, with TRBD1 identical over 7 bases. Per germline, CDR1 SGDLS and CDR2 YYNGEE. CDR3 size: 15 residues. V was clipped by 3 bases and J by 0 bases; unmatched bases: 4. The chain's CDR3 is CASSASGQSTDTQYF. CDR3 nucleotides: TGTGCCAGCAGCGCTTCGGGACAGAGCACAGATACGCAGTATTTT.

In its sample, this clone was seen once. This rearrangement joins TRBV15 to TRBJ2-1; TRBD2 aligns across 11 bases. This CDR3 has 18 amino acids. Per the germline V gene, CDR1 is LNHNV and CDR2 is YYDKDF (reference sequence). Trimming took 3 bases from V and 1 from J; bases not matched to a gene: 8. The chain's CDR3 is CATSSEYTSGRSYNEQFF. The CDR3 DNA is TGTGCCACCAGCAGCGAATATACTAGCGGGAGATCCTACAATGAGCAGTTCTTC.

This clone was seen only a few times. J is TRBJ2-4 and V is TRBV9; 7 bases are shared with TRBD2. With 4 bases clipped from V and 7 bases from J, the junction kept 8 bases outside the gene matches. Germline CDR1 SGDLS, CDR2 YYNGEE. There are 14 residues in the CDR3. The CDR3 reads CASSPLDGRNIQYF. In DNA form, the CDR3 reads TGTGCCAGCAGCCCATTAGACGGGAGGAACATTCAGTACTTC. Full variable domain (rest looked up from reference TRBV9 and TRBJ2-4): DSGVTQTPKHLITATGQRVTLRCSPRSGDLSVYWYQQSLDQGLQFLIQYYNGEERAKGNILERFSAQQFPDLHSELNLSSLELGDSALYFCASSPLDGRNIQYFGAGTRLSVL.